The text below deals with one T cell receptor beta chain. The antigen is unknown. These data are taken from a study of untreated major depressive disorder. This CDR3 is 13 amino acids long. CDR1 is GTSNPN and CDR2 is SVGIG in the germline V gene (reference sequence). The germline V and J ends were trimmed by 2 bases and 4 bases, with 9 bases remaining between them. Assay used: immunoSEQ multiplex PCR; TCRdb lists only in-frame clones, some missing. This sample yields tens of thousands of clones, of which 85% to 95% are seen a single time; 0.25% to 0.35% belongs to the top ten. Study results and caveats: Depressed patients' CD4+ T cells carried increased TRBV05-01 (Vbeta 5.1) usage versus control CD4+ T cells.

The chain has TRBV30 and TRBJ1-5; possible D gene TRBD1, 5 bases. This clonotype was obtained from a young man in good health. The sequencing sample was made of CD4+ T cells from PBMCs. The CDR3 loop reads CAWSPRQNQPQHF. CDR3 nucleotide sequence: TGTGCCTGGAGTCCACGACAGAATCAGCCCCAGCATTTT.